This TCR beta chain was captured in a study of a mutant IDH1 vaccine in newly diagnosed glioma. About the research overall: Among treated patients, roughly 62% were male and about 40% female, and mean age was approximately 40 years. The therapy given earlier, which was standard therapy, consisted of radiotherapy, temozolomide, or both, and most of the patients received both.

Profiled with immunoSEQ multiplex PCR; TCRdb holds only in-frame clones, not every one. The table lists 50,000 to 75,000 clones, about 74% of them singletons, with over 4% in the top ten. Study-level results: Patients showed vaccine-induced immune responses at a rate of around 93%.

Notes on this clone: Its target is unknown.

CDR3 length: 15 residues. Trimming pared 5 bases from V and 0 bases from J, leaving 12 bases between. Germline CDR1 LNHDA, CDR2 SQIVND (reference sequence). The time point: week 35, safety follow-up. In the vaccine, a single dose held 300 ug of the mutant IDH1 20-mer peptide, along with topical imiquimod. This rearrangement joins TRBV19 to TRBJ2-3; D unresolved. This TCR came from a man aged 50 or older with glioma. The sequences come from PBMCs, collected from a glioma patient whose treatment included an IDH1 peptide vaccine. The CDR3 DNA sequence: TGTGCCAGTAGTTCCTCCTTTCGGAGCACAGATACGCAGTATTTT. It specifies CASSSSFRSTDTQYF.